This record covers a single TCR beta chain. The sample is drawn from a study of blood T cell repertoires in COVID-19. Study information: There were acute and convalescent COVID-19 samples, and they came from the United States, Italy and Spain.

Sequencing was performed with immunoSEQ multiplex PCR; in TCRdb, only in-frame clones are kept and a portion is missing. The table shows approximately 170,000 clones, with approximately 91% occurring only once. The source of this sequence is a young man with COVID-19, enrolled during active disease. Sequencing was performed on peripheral blood.

CDR3 region: CASRDRVQETQYF. The DNA for the CDR3 is TGTGCCAGCAGGGACAGGGTACAAGAGACCCAGTACTTC. The chain has TRBV27 and TRBJ2-5, with 8 bases fitting TRBD1. Germline-derived CDR1 and CDR2 are MNHEY and SMNVEV (reference sequence). Trimming cost V 6 bases and J 2 bases; bases outside gene matches: 2. This CDR3 has 13 amino acids.